The 15 T cell receptor beta chains listed next were all sequenced from one sample in a study of shared clonotypes between healthy human individuals (TCRdb year 2020). Libraries came from the immunoSEQ multiplex PCR assay. Here the immuneACCESS table is served through TCRdb, limited to in-frame sequences with V and J called. Missing clones are a known gap in these copies; in checked studies unresolved V genes cover under half, and the rest lacks a known reason. This sample gives 2,500,000 or so clones in total; roughly 93% of them show up just once. The ten largest clones add up to about 0.34% of the sample. Sequenced material: naive CD4+ T cells from PBMCs. Read against the paper, the sample's cell subset or site label means: CD45RA+ positively selected. These receptors all come from a man aged 18 to 30 in good health. Some clones in this sample may be carry-over from other donors' samples.

This sequence joins TRBV20-1 and TRBJ1-3; D is ambiguous. The CDR3 runs 10 residues. Germline CDR1 and CDR2: DFQATT and SNEGSKA (reference sequence). V was clipped by 3 bases and J by 4 bases, with 1 base between them. The CDR3 here is CSASGNTIYF. CDR3 in DNA: TGCAGTGCTAGCGGAAACACCATATATTTT.

As regards this clone: The same CDR3 also results from other DNA sequences found in this sample. This rearrangement joins TRBV20-1 to TRBJ2-2; no reliable D call. The CDR3 has 11 residues. V lost 4 bases, J lost 4 bases, and 4 bases lay in between. CDR1 and CDR2 (germline): DFQATT, SNEGSKA (reference sequence). CDR3 loop: CSAIRTGELFF. CDR3 DNA sequence: TGCAGTGCTATTCGCACCGGGGAGCTGTTTTTT.

V gene TRBV5-1 combines with J gene TRBJ2-3, with D possibly being TRBD2 (6 bases). The CDR3 is 15 residues long. Germline assignment: CDR1 SGHRS and CDR2 YFSETQ. The V gene lost 0 bases and the J gene lost 3 bases, with 11 bases spanning the gap. The CDR3 reads CASSLVNSGTDTQYF. The CDR3, as DNA: TGCGCCAGCAGCTTGGTGAATAGCGGAACAGATACGCAGTATTTT. The full variable domain, with the rest looked up from reference TRBV5-1 and TRBJ2-3, is KAGVTQTPRYLIKTRGQQVTLSCSPISGHRSVSWYQQTPGQGLQFLFEYFSETQRNKGNFPGRFSGRQFSNSRSEMNVSTLELGDSALYLCASSLVNSGTDTQYFGPGTRLTVL.

The chain links TRBV7-3 to TRBJ2-1; tentative D call: TRBD2 (5 bases). Trimming removed 2 bases from V and 4 bases from J, with 12 bases in between. Germline CDR1 and CDR2: SGHTA and FQGTGA. This CDR3 comprises 15 residues. Here the CDR3 DNA reads TGTGCCAGCAGCTTACTAGGCGGGCTATACAATGAGCAGTTCTTC. Amino acid sequence: CASSLLGGLYNEQFF.

V usage is TRBV15 and J usage is TRBJ2-7, with D possibly called TRBD1 or TRBD2 (5 bases each). Per the germline V gene, CDR1 is LNHNV and CDR2 is YYDKDF (reference sequence). There are 14 residues in the CDR3. The V end lost 3 bases, the J end lost 2 bases, and 11 bases lay between the germline ends. The chain's CDR3 is CATSRGEGAYEQYF. In nucleotides, the CDR3 is TGTGCCACCAGCAGGGGGGAAGGGGCCTACGAGCAGTACTTC.

This chain connects TRBV5-6 to TRBJ1-1; D not resolved. In germline, CDR1 is SGHDT, CDR2 YYEEEE. This CDR3 is built from 13 residues. V dropped 5 bases and J dropped 11 bases, with 19 bases sitting between them. CDR3 sequence reads: CASSSLRRGEAFF. DNA for the CDR3: TGTGCCAGCAGTTCTTTGCGCCGGGGTGAGGCTTTCTTT.

V and J are TRBV19 and TRBJ2-7; the D is unclear. V was clipped by 3 bases and J by 5 bases, with 8 bases between them. Per germline, CDR1 LNHDA and CDR2 SQIVND (reference sequence). The CDR3 is 12 amino acids. The CDR3 spells CASSINIHEQYF. The CDR3 DNA reads TGTGCCAGTAGTATCAACATCCACGAGCAGTACTTC. Filled out from reference TRBV19 and TRBJ2-7, the complete variable domain reads DGGITQSPKYLFRKEGQNVTLSCEQNLNHDAMYWYRQDPGQGLRLIYYSQIVNDFQKGDIAEGYSVSREKKESFPLTVTSAQKNPTAFYLCASSINIHEQYFGPGTRLTVT.

The chain uses TRBV28 and TRBJ2-7; D perhaps matches TRBD1 (5 bases). Germline V gives CDR1 MDHEN, CDR2 SYDVKM. Trimming left V 5 bases short and J 1 base short, with 9 bases between. The CDR3 sequence is 13 residues long. The CDR3 sequence: CASSPDTSYEQYF. CDR3 in DNA: TGTGCCAGCAGTCCGGACACATCCTACGAGCAGTACTTC.

The chain is built from TRBV27 and TRBJ1-5; perhaps TRBD1 as D (5 bases). V lost 5 bases and J 0 bases, leaving 11 bases between the germline ends. The CDR3 totals 15 residues. Germline CDR1 reads MNHEY; CDR2 reads SMNVEV (reference sequence). CDR3 nucleotides: TGTGCCAGCAGTCTCAGGGCCTATAGCAATCAGCCCCAGCATTTT. It translates to CASSLRAYSNQPQHF.

The chain employs TRBV6-6 and TRBJ1-1; a possible D gene is TRBD1 (6 bases). Germline V lookup: CDR1 MNHNY, CDR2 SVGAGI (reference sequence). The CDR3 extends over 15 amino acids. With 0 bases removed from V and 3 bases from J, the gap between germline ends came to 11 bases. CDR3 DNA sequence: TGTGCCAGCAGTTACTCAGGGGGGAGAGACACTGAAGCTTTCTTT. As protein: CASSYSGGRDTEAFF.

This clone has more than one count but fewer than ten. The rearrangement links TRBV27 to TRBJ2-1, with D perhaps TRBD2 (5 bases). Per the germline V gene, CDR1 is MNHEY and CDR2 is SMNVEV (reference sequence). Trimming pared 3 bases from V and 6 bases from J, leaving 15 bases between. This CDR3 region has 15 residues. CDR3 region: CASSFRTRPLNEQFF. The CDR3 nucleotides are TGTGCCAGCAGTTTTCGGACTCGCCCCCTCAATGAGCAGTTCTTC.

The chain recombines TRBV14 with TRBJ1-3, with D possibly TRBD1 on 5 matching bases. The CDR3 sequence is 16 residues long. The V end was cut by 4 bases, the J end by 0 bases, with 13 bases between. Germline V gene lookup returns CDR1 SGHDN and CDR2 FVKESK. The CDR3 nucleotides are TGTGCCAGCAGCCGCCGCGGGGGGATCTCTGGAAACACCATATATTTT. It specifies CASSRRGGISGNTIYF.

This clone was counted a single time. The J gene is TRBJ1-2, the V gene TRBV5-4; 8 bases are shared with TRBD1. The CDR3 totals 14 residues. V shed 0 bases and J 7 bases; nucleotides not matched to a gene: 5. Per germline, CDR1 SGHNT and CDR2 YYREEE (reference sequence). The CDR3 reads CASSLGQGLGGYTF. DNA of the CDR3: TGTGCCAGCAGCTTGGGACAGGGGTTGGGTGGCTACACCTTC.

The chain links TRBV6-5 to TRBJ2-5; D may be TRBD1 (5 bases). The germline gives CDR1 MNHEY, CDR2 SVGAGI. V lost 5 bases to trimming and J lost 5 bases, with 9 bases between them. The CDR3 has 12 amino acids. The CDR3 sequence: CASSPNRETQYF. In DNA, the CDR3 is TGTGCCAGCAGTCCTAACAGGGAGACCCAGTACTTC.

The J gene is TRBJ1-1, the V gene TRBV19; D remains ambiguous. V lost 5 bases and J lost 3, with 13 bases in between. CDR3 size: 14 residues. Germline V lookup: CDR1 LNHDA, CDR2 SQIVND (reference sequence). The CDR3 protein is CASSLSGGDTEAFF. The CDR3 DNA follows: TGTGCCAGTAGTCTATCTGGAGGAGACACTGAAGCTTTCTTT.